The 4 T cell receptor beta chains below come from one sample, sequenced in a study of blood T cell repertoires in COVID-19. Some clones are missing from TCRdb's copy, which holds only in-frame ones; the method was immunoSEQ multiplex PCR. The data contain roughly 170,000 clones, around 87% of them singletons. Sequenced input: peripheral blood. These receptors were collected from a woman in her late teens or twenties who had recovered from COVID-19.

The CDR3 sequence: CASSYSDTDTQYF. As DNA, the CDR3 is TGTGCCAGCAGTTACAGCGATACAGATACGCAGTATTTT. This chain joins TRBV6-5 and TRBJ2-3, with unresolved D. V was clipped by 2 bases and J by 3 bases, with 6 bases between them. CDR3 length: 13 amino acids. The germline CDR1 and CDR2 sequences are MNHEY and SVGAGI.

The CDR3 protein is CASSYRQGNEQYF. CDR3 in DNA: TGTGCCAGCAGCTATAGACAGGGGAACGAGCAGTACTTC. The chain carries TRBV12-3 or TRBV12-4 and TRBJ2-7; 8 nucleotides agree with TRBD1. The CDR3 length is 13 residues. The V segment lost 6 bases and the J segment 5 bases; nucleotides outside the gene matches: 6.

This sequence joins TRBV6-4 and TRBJ2-3, with D tentatively TRBD2 (6 bases). The length of the CDR3 is 15 residues. Germline CDR1 MRHNA, CDR2 SNTAGT. V dropped 0 bases and J dropped 4 bases, with 11 bases sitting between them. The CDR3 region has the DNA TGTGCCAGCAGTGACTCCGGGGGAGCGGCAGATACGCAGTATTTT. Amino acid sequence: CASSDSGGAADTQYF.

This chain's CDR3 is CASSECRGCEQFF. The CDR3 DNA is TGTGCCAGCAGTGAATGTAGGGGGTGTGAGCAGTTCTTC. The rearrangement uses TRBV25-1 and TRBJ2-1, with a possible D match to TRBD1 (6 bases). Germline CDR1 is MGHDK and CDR2 is SYGVNS. With 1 base removed from V and 9 bases from J, the gap between germline ends came to 10 bases. The CDR3 totals 13 residues.